This T cell receptor beta chain was identified during a study of blood T cell repertoires in COVID-19. Residents of about two dozen US areas, aged roughly 18 to 95 years, made up the participants. This table comes from immunoSEQ multiplex PCR, and its TCRdb copy is limited to in-frame clones, with some not included. This sample yields 150,000 or so clones, of which roughly 87% are seen a single time; around 6.5% belongs to the top ten. Germline lookup yields CDR1 GTSNPN and CDR2 SVGIG (reference sequence). There are 16 residues in the CDR3. The ends lost 0 bases at V and 2 bases at J; junction bases unmatched: 9.

The chain combines TRBV30 with TRBJ2-7; 8 nucleotides line up with TRBD2. The origin of this receptor is a woman in her forties or fifties who had recovered from COVID-19. Sequencing was done on a sample of PBMCs or T cells enriched from blood (not recorded which). The DNA of the CDR3 is TGTGCCTGGAGTGTACGACGAAGCGGGGGACCCTACGAGCAGTACTTC. Translated, it gives CAWSVRRSGGPYEQYF. The entire variable domain, with the rest obtained from reference TRBV30 and TRBJ2-7, is as follows: SQTIHQWPATLVQPVGSPLSLECTVEGTSNPNLYWYRQAAGRGLQLLFYSVGIGQISSEVPQNLSASRPQDRQFILSSKKLLLSDSGFYLCAWSVRRSGGPYEQYFGPGTRLTVT.